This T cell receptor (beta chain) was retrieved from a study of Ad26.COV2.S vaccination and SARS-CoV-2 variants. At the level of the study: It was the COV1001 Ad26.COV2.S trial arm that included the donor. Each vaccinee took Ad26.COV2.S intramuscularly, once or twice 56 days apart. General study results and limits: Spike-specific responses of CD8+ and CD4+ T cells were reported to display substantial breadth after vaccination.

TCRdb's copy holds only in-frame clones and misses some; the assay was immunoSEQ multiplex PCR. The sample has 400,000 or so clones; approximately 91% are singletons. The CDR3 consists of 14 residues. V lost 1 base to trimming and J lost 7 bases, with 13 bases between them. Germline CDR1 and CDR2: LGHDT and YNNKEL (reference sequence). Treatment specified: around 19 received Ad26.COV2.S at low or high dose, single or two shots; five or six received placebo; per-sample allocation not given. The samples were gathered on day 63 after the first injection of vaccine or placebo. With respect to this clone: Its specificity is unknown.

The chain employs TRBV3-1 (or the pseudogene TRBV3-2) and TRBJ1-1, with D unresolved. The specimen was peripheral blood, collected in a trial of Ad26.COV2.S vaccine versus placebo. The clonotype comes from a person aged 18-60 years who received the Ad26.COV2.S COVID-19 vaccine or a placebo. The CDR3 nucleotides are TGTGCCAGCAGCCAAGTTGCAGGATCCGGTGAAGCTTTCTTT. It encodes CASSQVAGSGEAFF.